This TCR beta chain is drawn from a study of shared clonotypes between healthy human individuals. The wider study: The study enrolled two women and a few men aged 18 to 49.

TCRdb's table, derived via immunoSEQ multiplex PCR, lists solely in-frame clones and lacks some. The table shows under 2.5 million clones, with 85% to 95% occurring only once. Germline V gene sequence: CDR1 SGHRS, CDR2 YFSETQ. The trim removed 6 bases at V and 5 bases at J, leaving 6 bases unmatched. There are 14 residues in the CDR3. Free of recent acute infections or vaccinations, the donors were healthy HIV-negative adults. The sequence came from a man aged 18 to 29 in good health. Some clones in this sample may be carry-over from other donors' samples. The sample was naive CD4+ T cells from PBMCs. Subset: CD45RA+ positively selected. The chain recombines TRBV5-1 with TRBJ1-5; 9 nucleotides match TRBD1. The CDR3 loop reads CASTLRTGDQPQHF. The DNA for the CDR3 is TGCGCCAGCACCCTCCGGACAGGGGATCAGCCCCAGCATTTT. Drawing the rest from reference TRBV5-1 and TRBJ1-5, the complete variable domain is KAGVTQTPRYLIKTRGQQVTLSCSPISGHRSVSWYQQTPGQGLQFLFEYFSETQRNKGNFPGRFSGRQFSNSRSEMNVSTLELGDSALYLCASTLRTGDQPQHFGDGTRLSIL.